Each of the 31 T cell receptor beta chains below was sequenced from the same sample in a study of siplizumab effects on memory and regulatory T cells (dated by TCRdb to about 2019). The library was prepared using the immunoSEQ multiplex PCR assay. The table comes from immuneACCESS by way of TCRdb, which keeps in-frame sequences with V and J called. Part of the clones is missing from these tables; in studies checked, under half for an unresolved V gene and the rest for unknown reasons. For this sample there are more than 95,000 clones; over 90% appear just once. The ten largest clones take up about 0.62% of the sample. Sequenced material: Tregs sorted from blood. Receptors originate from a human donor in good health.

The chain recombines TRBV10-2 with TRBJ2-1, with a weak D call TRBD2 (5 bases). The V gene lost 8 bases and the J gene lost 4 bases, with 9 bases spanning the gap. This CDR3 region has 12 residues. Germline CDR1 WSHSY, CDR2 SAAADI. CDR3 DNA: TGCGCCAGCGGCAGACTATACAATGAGCAGTTCTTC. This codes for CASGRLYNEQFF.

The CDR3 region has the DNA TGCGCCAGCAGCCAAGCGGGGGTTATCGGCGGGGAGCTGTTTTTT. Translation gives CASSQAGVIGGELFF. This chain links TRBV4-1 with TRBJ2-2; D is possibly TRBD2 (6 bases). Trimming cost V 1 base and J 7 bases, with 13 bases left between them. The CDR3 covers 15 residues. Germline V gene sequence: CDR1 MGHRA, CDR2 YSYEKL.

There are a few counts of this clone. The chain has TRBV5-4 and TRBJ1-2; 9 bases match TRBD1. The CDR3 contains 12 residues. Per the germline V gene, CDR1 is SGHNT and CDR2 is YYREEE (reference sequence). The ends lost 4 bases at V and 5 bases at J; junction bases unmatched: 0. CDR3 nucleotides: TGTGCCAGCAGCGGGACAGGGTATGGCTACACCTTC. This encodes CASSGTGYGYTF.

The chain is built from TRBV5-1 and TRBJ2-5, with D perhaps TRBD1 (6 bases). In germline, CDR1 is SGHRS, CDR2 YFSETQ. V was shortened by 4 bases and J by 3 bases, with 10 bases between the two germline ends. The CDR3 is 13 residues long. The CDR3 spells CASSPDREETQYF. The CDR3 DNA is TGCGCCAGCAGCCCGGACAGAGAAGAGACCCAGTACTTC.

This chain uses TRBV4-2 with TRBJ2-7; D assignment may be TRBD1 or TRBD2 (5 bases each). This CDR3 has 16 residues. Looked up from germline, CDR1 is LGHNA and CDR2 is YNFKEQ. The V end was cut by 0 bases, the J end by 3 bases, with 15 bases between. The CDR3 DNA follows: TGTGCCAGCAGCCAAGACGAAGGGGCGGGTAACTACGAGCAGTACTTC. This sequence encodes CASSQDEGAGNYEQYF.

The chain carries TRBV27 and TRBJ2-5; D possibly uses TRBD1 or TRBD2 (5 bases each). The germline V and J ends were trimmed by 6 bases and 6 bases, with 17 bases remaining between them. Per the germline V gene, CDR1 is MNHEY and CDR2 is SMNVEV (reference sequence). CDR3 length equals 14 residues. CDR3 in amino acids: CASSRDGAFQTQYF. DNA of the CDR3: TGTGCCAGCAGCAGGGACGGTGCTTTCCAGACCCAGTACTTC.

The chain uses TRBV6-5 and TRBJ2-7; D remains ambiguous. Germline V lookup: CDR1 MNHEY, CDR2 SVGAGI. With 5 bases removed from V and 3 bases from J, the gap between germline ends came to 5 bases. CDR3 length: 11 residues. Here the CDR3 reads CASSDFYEQYF. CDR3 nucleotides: TGTGCCAGCAGTGATTTCTACGAGCAGTACTTC.

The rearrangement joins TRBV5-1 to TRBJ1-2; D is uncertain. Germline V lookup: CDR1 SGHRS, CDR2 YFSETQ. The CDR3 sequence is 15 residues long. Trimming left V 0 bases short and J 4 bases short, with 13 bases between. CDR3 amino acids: CASSLVEGLAYGYTF. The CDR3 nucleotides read TGCGCCAGCAGCTTGGTGGAGGGTCTTGCCTATGGCTACACCTTC.

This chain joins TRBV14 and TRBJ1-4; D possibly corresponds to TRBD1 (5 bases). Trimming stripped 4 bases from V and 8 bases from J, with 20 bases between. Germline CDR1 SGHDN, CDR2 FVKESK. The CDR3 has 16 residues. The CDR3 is CASSLYGVGVSEKLFF. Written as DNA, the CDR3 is TGTGCCAGCAGCCTGTACGGAGTGGGGGTGTCGGAAAAACTGTTTTTT.

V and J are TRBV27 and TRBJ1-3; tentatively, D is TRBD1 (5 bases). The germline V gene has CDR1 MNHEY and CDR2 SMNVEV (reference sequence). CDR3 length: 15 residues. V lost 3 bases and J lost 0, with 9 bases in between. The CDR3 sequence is CASSFGATSGNTIYF. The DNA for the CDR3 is TGTGCCAGCAGTTTTGGGGCAACCTCTGGAAACACCATATATTTT.

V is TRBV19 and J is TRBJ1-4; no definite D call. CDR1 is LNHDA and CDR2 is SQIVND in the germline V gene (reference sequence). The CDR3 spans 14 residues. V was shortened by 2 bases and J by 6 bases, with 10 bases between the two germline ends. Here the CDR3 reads CASSITTGHEKLFF. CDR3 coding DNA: TGTGCCAGTAGTATAACCACTGGGCATGAAAAACTGTTTTTT. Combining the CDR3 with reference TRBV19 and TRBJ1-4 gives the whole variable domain DGGITQSPKYLFRKEGQNVTLSCEQNLNHDAMYWYRQDPGQGLRLIYYSQIVNDFQKGDIAEGYSVSREKKESFPLTVTSAQKNPTAFYLCASSITTGHEKLFFGSGTQLSVL.

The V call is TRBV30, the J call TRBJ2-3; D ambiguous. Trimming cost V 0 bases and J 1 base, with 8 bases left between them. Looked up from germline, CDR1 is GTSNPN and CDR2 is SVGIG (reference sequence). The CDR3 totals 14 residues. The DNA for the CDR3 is TGTGCCTGGAGTGTCCGCGTGGGCACAGATACGCAGTATTTT. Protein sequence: CAWSVRVGTDTQYF.

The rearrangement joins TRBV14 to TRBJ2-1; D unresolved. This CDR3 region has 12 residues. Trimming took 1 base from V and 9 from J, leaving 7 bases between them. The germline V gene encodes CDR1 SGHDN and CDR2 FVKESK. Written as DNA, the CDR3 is TGTGCCAGCAGCCAAGGGACGCCTGAGCAGTTCTTC. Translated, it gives CASSQGTPEQFF.

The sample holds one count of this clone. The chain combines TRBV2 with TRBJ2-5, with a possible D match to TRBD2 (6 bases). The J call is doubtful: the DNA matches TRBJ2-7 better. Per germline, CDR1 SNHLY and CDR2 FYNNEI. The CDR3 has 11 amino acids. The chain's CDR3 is CASGRGYEQYF. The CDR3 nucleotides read TGTGCCAGCGGGCGGGGCTACGAGCAGTACTTC.

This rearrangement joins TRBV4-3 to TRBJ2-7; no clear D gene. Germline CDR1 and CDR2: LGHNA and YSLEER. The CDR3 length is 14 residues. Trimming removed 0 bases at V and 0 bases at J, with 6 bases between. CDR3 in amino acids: CASSQDLSSYEQYF. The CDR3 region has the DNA TGCGCCAGCAGCCAAGATCTGAGCTCCTACGAGCAGTACTTC.

This CDR3 reads CASSLWQNYGYTF. The CDR3 nucleotides are TGTGCCAGCAGCTTGTGGCAGAACTATGGCTACACCTTC. V and J are TRBV5-5 and TRBJ1-2; no clear D. V dropped 1 base and J dropped 2 bases, with 6 bases sitting between them. There are 13 residues in the CDR3. Germline CDR1 reads SGHKS; CDR2 reads YYEKEE (reference sequence).

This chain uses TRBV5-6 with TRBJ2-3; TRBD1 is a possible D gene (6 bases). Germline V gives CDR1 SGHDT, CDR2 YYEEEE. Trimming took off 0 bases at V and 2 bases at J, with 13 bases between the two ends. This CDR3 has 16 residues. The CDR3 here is CASSLGPAGVTDTQYF. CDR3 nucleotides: TGTGCCAGCAGCTTGGGGCCCGCAGGGGTCACAGATACGCAGTATTTT.

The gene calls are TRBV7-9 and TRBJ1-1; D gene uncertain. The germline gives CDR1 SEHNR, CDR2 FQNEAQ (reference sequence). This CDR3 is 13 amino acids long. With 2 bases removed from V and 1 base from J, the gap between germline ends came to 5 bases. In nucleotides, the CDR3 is TGTGCCAGCAGCTTATCGGGGAACACTGAAGCTTTCTTT. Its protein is CASSLSGNTEAFF.

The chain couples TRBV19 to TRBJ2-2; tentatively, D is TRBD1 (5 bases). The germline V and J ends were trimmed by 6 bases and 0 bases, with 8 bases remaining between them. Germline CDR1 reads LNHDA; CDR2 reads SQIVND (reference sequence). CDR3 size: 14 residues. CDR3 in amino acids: CASRLTANTGELFF. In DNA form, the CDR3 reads TGTGCCAGTAGGCTGACAGCGAACACCGGGGAGCTGTTTTTT.

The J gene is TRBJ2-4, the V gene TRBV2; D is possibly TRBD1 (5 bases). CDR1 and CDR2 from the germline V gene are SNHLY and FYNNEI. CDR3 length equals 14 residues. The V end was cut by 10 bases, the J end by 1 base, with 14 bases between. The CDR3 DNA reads TGTGCCACAGCCGAACAGGCGGCCAAAAACATTCAGTACTTC. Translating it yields CATAEQAAKNIQYF.

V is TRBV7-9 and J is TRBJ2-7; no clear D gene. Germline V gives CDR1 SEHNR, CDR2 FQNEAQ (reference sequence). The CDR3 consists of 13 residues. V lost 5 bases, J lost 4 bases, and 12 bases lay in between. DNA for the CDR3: TGTGCCAGCAGCCGGGCCTCAGCTTACGAGCAGTACTTC. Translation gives CASSRASAYEQYF.

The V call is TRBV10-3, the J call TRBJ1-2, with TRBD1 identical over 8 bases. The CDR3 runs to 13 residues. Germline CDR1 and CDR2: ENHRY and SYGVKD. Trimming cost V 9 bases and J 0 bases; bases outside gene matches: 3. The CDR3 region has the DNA TGTGCCATGGGGACAGGCTCTAACTATGGCTACACCTTC. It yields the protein CAMGTGSNYGYTF.

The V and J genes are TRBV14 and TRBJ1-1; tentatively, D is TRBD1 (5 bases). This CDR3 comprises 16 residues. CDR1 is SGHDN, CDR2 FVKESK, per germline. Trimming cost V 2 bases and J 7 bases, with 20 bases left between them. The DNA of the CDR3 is TGTGCCAGCAGCCAATGGACACCCCTTGGTATGAATGAAGCTTTCTTT. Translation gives CASSQWTPLGMNEAFF.

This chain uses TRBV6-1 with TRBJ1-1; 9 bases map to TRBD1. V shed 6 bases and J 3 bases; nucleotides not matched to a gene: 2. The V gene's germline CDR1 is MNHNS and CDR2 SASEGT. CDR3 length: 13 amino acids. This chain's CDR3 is CASRGQGYTEAFF. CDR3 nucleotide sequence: TGTGCCAGCAGGGGACAGGGATACACTGAAGCTTTCTTT.

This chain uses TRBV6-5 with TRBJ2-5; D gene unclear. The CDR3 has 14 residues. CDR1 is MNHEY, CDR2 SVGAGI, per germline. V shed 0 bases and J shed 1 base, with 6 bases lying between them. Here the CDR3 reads CASSYSRSQETQYF. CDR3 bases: TGTGCCAGCAGTTACTCTCGGTCCCAAGAGACCCAGTACTTC.

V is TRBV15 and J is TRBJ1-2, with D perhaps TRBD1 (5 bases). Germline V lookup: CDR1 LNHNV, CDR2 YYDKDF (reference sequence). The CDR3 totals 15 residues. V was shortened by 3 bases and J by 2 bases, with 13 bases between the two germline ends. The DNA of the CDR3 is TGTGCCACCAGCAGTGGGCGGGGCCTGAACTATGGCTACACCTTC. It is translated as CATSSGRGLNYGYTF.

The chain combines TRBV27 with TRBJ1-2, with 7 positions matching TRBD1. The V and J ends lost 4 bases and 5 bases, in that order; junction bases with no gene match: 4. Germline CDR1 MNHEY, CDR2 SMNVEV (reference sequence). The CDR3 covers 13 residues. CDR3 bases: TGTGCCAGCAGTTCCGACAGGGTGTATGGCTACACCTTC. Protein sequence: CASSSDRVYGYTF.

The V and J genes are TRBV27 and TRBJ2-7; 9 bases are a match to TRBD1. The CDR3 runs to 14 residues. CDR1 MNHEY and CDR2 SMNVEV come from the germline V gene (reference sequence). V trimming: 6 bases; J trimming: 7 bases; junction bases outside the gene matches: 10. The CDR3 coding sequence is TGTGCCAGCAGACGAACAGGGGGCAGGGGGGAGCAGTACTTC. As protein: CASRRTGGRGEQYF.

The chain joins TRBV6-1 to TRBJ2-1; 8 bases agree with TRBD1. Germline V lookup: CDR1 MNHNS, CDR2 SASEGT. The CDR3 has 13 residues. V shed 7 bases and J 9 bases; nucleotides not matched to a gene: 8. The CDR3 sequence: CASNGSGGREQFF. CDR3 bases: TGTGCCAGCAACGGGTCAGGGGGCCGTGAGCAGTTCTTC.

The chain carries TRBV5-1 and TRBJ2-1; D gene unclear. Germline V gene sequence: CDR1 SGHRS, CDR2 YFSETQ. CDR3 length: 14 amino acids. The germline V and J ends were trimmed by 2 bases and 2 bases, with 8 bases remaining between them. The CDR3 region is CASSFGDPYNEQFF. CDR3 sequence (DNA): TGCGCCAGCAGCTTCGGAGATCCCTACAATGAGCAGTTCTTC.

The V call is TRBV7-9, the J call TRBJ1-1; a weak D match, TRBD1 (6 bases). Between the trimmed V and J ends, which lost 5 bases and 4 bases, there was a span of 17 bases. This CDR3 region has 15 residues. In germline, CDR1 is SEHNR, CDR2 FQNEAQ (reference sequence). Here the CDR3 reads CASSLGVGAGTEAFF. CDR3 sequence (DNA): TGTGCCAGCAGCCTCGGGGTGGGGGCGGGCACTGAAGCTTTCTTT.